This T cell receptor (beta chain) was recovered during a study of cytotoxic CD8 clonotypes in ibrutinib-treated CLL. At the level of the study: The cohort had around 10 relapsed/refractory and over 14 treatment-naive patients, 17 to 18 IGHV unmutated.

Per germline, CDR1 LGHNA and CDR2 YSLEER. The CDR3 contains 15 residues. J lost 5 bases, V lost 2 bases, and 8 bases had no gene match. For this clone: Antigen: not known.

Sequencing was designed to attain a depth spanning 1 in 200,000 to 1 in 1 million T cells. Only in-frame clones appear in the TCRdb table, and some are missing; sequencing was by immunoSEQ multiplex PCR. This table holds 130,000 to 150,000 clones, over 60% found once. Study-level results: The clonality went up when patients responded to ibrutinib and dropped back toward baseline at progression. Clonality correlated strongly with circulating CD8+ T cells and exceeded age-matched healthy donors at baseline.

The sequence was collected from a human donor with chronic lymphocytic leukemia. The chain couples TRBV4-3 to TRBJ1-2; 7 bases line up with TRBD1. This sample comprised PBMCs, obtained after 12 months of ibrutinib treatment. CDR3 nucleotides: TGCGCCAGCAGCCAACTCAGAGGGGGCGCGTATGGCTACACCTTC. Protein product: CASSQLRGGAYGYTF.